Each of the 18 T cell receptor beta chains below was sequenced from the same sample in a study of blood T cells in healthy people across ages. Primed by a sample-barcoded 5' primer and a J-beta primer mix, a second PCR proceeded for roughly 6 to 12 cycles. TCRdb independently ran MiXCR on the 5' RACE reads; one entry per CDR3 protein. The sample consists of about 1.4 million distinct CDR3 sequences, 59% of them appearing once. Sequenced sample: blood. Receptors originate from a man younger than 30 in good health.

The chain carries TRBV20-1 and TRBJ1-4, with D possibly TRBD1 on 6 matching bases. From germline, CDR1 is DFQATT and CDR2 SNEGSKA (reference sequence). This CDR3 contains 13 residues. Between the trimmed V and J ends, which lost 6 bases and 8 bases, there was a span of 16 bases. The DNA for the CDR3 is TGCAGTGCCTTTTACAGGGATAACGAAAAACTGTTTTTT. This codes for CSAFYRDNEKLFF.

This chain uses TRBV12-3 or TRBV12-4 with TRBJ1-1; no clear D gene. The CDR3 consists of 15 residues. The germline V and J ends were trimmed by 8 bases and 1 base, with 17 bases remaining between them. This CDR3 reads CASGASWRANTEAFF. The CDR3 DNA sequence: TGTGCCAGCGGAGCCTCGTGGCGTGCGAACACTGAAGCTTTCTTT.

The chain recombines TRBV7-2 with TRBJ2-7; D remains unclear. Trimming stripped 4 bases from V and 3 bases from J, with 16 bases between. Germline V gene data show CDR1 as SGHTA and CDR2 as FQGNSA. The CDR3 spans 15 residues. DNA of the CDR3: TGTGCCAGCAGCTCCCTTGGACGGACCAACTACGAGCAGTACTTC. It translates to CASSSLGRTNYEQYF.

The J gene is TRBJ2-1, the V gene TRBV11-2, with D maybe TRBD2 (7 bases). The length of the CDR3 is 16 residues. Germline assignment: CDR1 SGHAT and CDR2 FQNNGV. Trimming left V 5 bases short and J 2 bases short, with 16 bases between. The CDR3: CASSTRRRGPYNEQFF. For the CDR3, the DNA is TGTGCCAGCAGCACCCGTAGGCGGGGGCCCTACAATGAGCAGTTCTTC.

The V and J genes are TRBV7-9 and TRBJ2-4; TRBD2 matches at 8 bases. Germline CDR1 is SEHNR and CDR2 is FQNEAQ (reference sequence). The CDR3 extends over 17 amino acids. V lost 3 bases, J lost 0 bases, and 7 bases stayed unmatched. CDR3 residues: CASSFSRREGAKNIQYF. CDR3 sequence (DNA): TGTGCCAGCAGCTTCTCCCGCCGGGAGGGAGCCAAAAACATTCAGTACTTC.

This clonotype has a handful of counts. V usage is TRBV5-6 and J usage is TRBJ2-7; 7 nucleotides agree with TRBD2. Looked up from germline, CDR1 is SGHDT and CDR2 is YYEEEE. The CDR3 length is 12 residues. Germline trimming cut 4 bases from V and 5 bases from J; bases unmatched to any gene: 3. This CDR3 is CASSGLVHEQYF. The DNA of the CDR3 is TGTGCCAGCAGCGGACTAGTCCACGAGCAGTACTTC. Complete variable domain (other parts from reference TRBV5-6 and TRBJ2-7): DAGVTQSPTHLIKTRGQQVTLRCSPKSGHDTVSWYQQALGQGPQFIFQYYEEEERQRGNFPDRFSGHQFPNYSSELNVNALLLGDSALYLCASSGLVHEQYFGPGTRLTVT.

J is TRBJ1-1 and V is TRBV7-9, with no clear D. This CDR3 spans 14 amino acids. Deletions cut 4 bases from V and 1 base from J, with 10 bases between. Germline V gene data show CDR1 as SEHNR and CDR2 as FQNEAQ (reference sequence). DNA of the CDR3: TGTGCCAGCAGCTCCTCTACATGGAACACTGAAGCTTTCTTT. Encoded protein: CASSSSTWNTEAFF.

The chain carries TRBV27 and TRBJ2-5; TRBD2 might be the D (6 bases). The J call is doubtful: the DNA matches TRBJ2-1 better. The CDR3 loop spans 14 amino acids. Germline CDR1 MNHEY, CDR2 SMNVEV (reference sequence). The CDR3 spells CASSSSGDQETQFF. In nucleotides, the CDR3 is TGTGCCAGCAGTTCATCGGGGGACCAAGAGACCCAGTTCTTC.

This clonotype was detected only a few times. In DNA form, the CDR3 reads TGTGCCAGCAGCTCCGACAGGGCTGGCTACACCTTC. Translated: CASSSDRAGYTF. The chain uses TRBV11-2 and TRBJ1-2; 7 nucleotides line up with TRBD1. This CDR3 has 12 residues. The V and J ends lost 4 bases and 7 bases, in that order; junction bases with no gene match: 3. Germline lookup yields CDR1 SGHAT and CDR2 FQNNGV.

About this clonotype: Its ends do not fully match the called genes, so a read error is possible. The rearrangement uses TRBV20-1 and TRBJ2-7; TRBD2 matches at 11 bases. This CDR3 region has 17 residues. Germline V CDR1 and CDR2: DFQATT, SNEGSKA (reference sequence). The CDR3 sequence is CSARDVRGTSGSHEQYF. The CDR3 DNA is TGCAGTGCTAGAGATGTGCGGGGGACTAGCGGCTCCCACGAGCAGTACTTC.

This clonotype was seen once. The rearrangement links TRBV13 to TRBJ2-7, with D tentatively TRBD1 (6 bases). There are 16 residues in the CDR3. CDR1 is PRHDT and CDR2 is FYEKMQ in the germline V gene (reference sequence). Trimming took off 3 bases at V and 7 bases at J, with 22 bases between the two ends. The CDR3 DNA reads as TGTGCCAGCAGCTTTATCGACAGGCCTTTTGGTTGGGAGCAGTACTTC. It yields the protein CASSFIDRPFGWEQYF.

The chain combines TRBV7-9 with TRBJ2-1; D gene ambiguous. CDR1 SEHNR and CDR2 FQNEAQ come from the germline V gene (reference sequence). The CDR3 covers 12 residues. V lost 6 bases to trimming and J lost 15 bases, with 18 bases between them. The CDR3 spells CASSNPLDPPFF. In DNA form, the CDR3 reads TGTGCCAGCAGTAACCCATTGGATCCGCCGTTCTTC.

The chain employs TRBV10-3 and TRBJ1-2; the D gene is possibly TRBD1 (6 bases). V dropped 2 bases and J dropped 8 bases, with 15 bases sitting between them. The germline V gene has CDR1 ENHRY and CDR2 SYGVKD. This CDR3 region has 14 residues. CDR3 sequence: CAISEATGFEGYTF. The CDR3 DNA reads as TGTGCCATCAGTGAGGCGACAGGCTTTGAGGGCTACACCTTC.

This chain links TRBV7-9 with TRBJ2-1, with 11 bases that match TRBD2. CDR3 size: 12 residues. Looked up from germline, CDR1 is SEHNR and CDR2 is FQNEAQ (reference sequence). The trim removed 5 bases at V and 13 bases at J, leaving 4 bases unmatched. The CDR3 coding sequence is TGTGCCAGCAGCCGTAGCGGGAGGGGACAGTTCTTC. Encoded protein: CASSRSGRGQFF.

V gene TRBV2 combines with J gene TRBJ2-1; 8 bases agree with TRBD1. Trimming at V came to 6 bases and at J to 6 bases, leaving 7 bases not matched to a gene. This CDR3 region has 14 residues. CDR1 is SNHLY, CDR2 FYNNEI, per germline. CDR3 bases: TGTGCCAGCAGCCCTAGGACAGGGTTCAATGAGCAGTTCTTC. Its translation is CASSPRTGFNEQFF.

This clonotype was counted a few times. The chain uses TRBV11-2 and TRBJ2-5; TRBD1 matches at 7 bases. The end of the DNA is better explained by TRBJ2-7, so the J call may be wrong. Germline-derived CDR1 and CDR2 are SGHAT and FQNNGV. This CDR3 contains 15 residues. The CDR3 DNA sequence: TGTGCCAGCAGCACCCCCGGGACAGAGTTCTACGAGCAGTACTTC. Its translation: CASSTPGTEFYEQYF.

This clonotype was detected a few times. The gene calls are TRBV2 and TRBJ2-1; TRBD1 or TRBD2 may be the D gene (5 bases each). Trimming took 2 bases from V and 8 from J, leaving 16 bases between them. The CDR3 sequence is 15 residues long. CDR1 is SNHLY, CDR2 FYNNEI, per germline. CDR3 protein: CASSERLGVLDEQFF. CDR3 bases: TGTGCCAGCAGTGAAAGACTGGGGGTTCTCGATGAGCAGTTCTTC.

This chain links TRBV5-5 with TRBJ2-5; 9 positions agree with TRBD1. This CDR3 has 15 residues. Trimming removed 4 bases from V and 3 bases from J; junction bases left unmatched: 7. The germline V gene has CDR1 SGHKS and CDR2 YYEKEE (reference sequence). The CDR3 protein is CASSQGRQGEETQYF. The CDR3, as DNA: TGTGCCAGCAGCCAAGGACGACAGGGGGAAGAGACCCAGTACTTC.